This T cell receptor (beta chain) was recovered during a study of blood T cells in healthy people across ages. This clonotype has more than one count but fewer than ten. Its antigen is unknown. The V and J ends lost 3 bases and 4 bases, in that order; junction bases with no gene match: 4. CDR3 size: 14 residues. Germline V gives CDR1 LNHDA, CDR2 SQIVND (reference sequence). Study observations and caveats: PBMCs left unsorted prevented a conclusive naive versus antigen-experienced comparison. The fall in TCR beta diversity per million T cells was roughly linear with age.

Sample-barcoded 5' priming and a J-beta primer mix drove a second PCR of roughly 7 to 11 cycles. TCRdb used MiXCR to reprocess the 5' RACE reads, holding one entry per CDR3 protein. This sample has some 1.5 million distinct CDR3 sequences, with approximately 28% found just once. In terms of origin and age, donors were healthy Caucasian individuals from Russia aged about 6 to 95. Total RNA, at least 6 micrograms per sample, was extracted from PBMCs. The chain couples TRBV19 to TRBJ2-7; 9 bases agree with TRBD1. The clonotype was recovered from a woman under 40 in good health. Sequencing input: blood. CDR3 DNA: TGTGCCAGTAGTATCAGGACAGGGGCTTACGAGCAGTACTTC. Residues: CASSIRTGAYEQYF.